The 21 T cell receptor beta chains reported below all come from one sample, sequenced in a study of post-analysis software for immune sequencing data. Study-level points and caveats: There were a handful of TRBV segments more frequent in patients than controls, and TRBV5-6, TRBV5-1 and TRBV20-1 were among them.

Researchers reported that TCR beta cDNA libraries carried unique molecular identifiers. TCRdb used MiXCR to reprocess the PCR reads, holding one entry per CDR3 protein. The repertoire includes 450,000 to 700,000 distinct CDR3 sequences, about 44% of them detected once, and about 1.5% sits in the top ten. Their antigens are not known. Specimen: blood. The source of these receptors is a girl aged 10 to 17 with multiple sclerosis.

This clonotype was counted only a few times. The rearrangement uses TRBV18 and TRBJ1-2; tentatively, D is TRBD1 (6 bases). This CDR3 is 14 amino acids long. The V end was cut by 0 bases, the J end by 8 bases, with 13 bases between. The germline V gene encodes CDR1 KGHSH and CDR2 LQKENI. The CDR3 region has the DNA TGTGCCAGCTCACCACCCGGGACACCGGGGGGCTACACCTTC. Protein: CASSPPGTPGGYTF.

This clonotype was counted between two and nine times. The chain couples TRBV7-8 to TRBJ2-7; D uncertain. Germline V gives CDR1 SGHVS, CDR2 FQNEAQ. CDR3 length equals 13 residues. Trimming cost V 3 bases and J 2 bases, with 8 bases left between them. This CDR3 reads CASSFVQTYEQYF. The CDR3 nucleotides are TGTGCCAGCAGCTTCGTCCAGACCTACGAGCAGTACTTC.

The rearrangement joins TRBV7-2 to TRBJ2-3; 10 bases are a match to TRBD2. The germline V gene encodes CDR1 SGHTA and CDR2 FQGNSA. V shed 3 bases, J shed 6 bases, and the junction held 6 bases outside the gene matches. The CDR3 has 15 residues. CDR3 bases: TGTGCCAGCAGCTTCGTAGCGGGGGGCCCCGATACGCAGTATTTT. Protein product: CASSFVAGGPDTQYF.

This chain uses TRBV12-3 or TRBV12-4 with TRBJ2-5; 11 bases match TRBD1. The CDR3 runs to 16 residues. J lost 2 bases, V lost 2 bases, and 4 bases had no gene match. This chain's CDR3 is CASSLRTGGGQETQYF. CDR3 in DNA: TGTGCCAGCAGTTTACGGACAGGGGGCGGGCAAGAGACCCAGTACTTC.

The chain employs TRBV9 and TRBJ2-1; 7 nucleotides match TRBD2. Trimming took 1 base from V and 7 from J; bases not matched to a gene: 5. CDR1 and CDR2 (germline): SGDLS, YYNGEE. The CDR3 has 14 residues. The DNA of the CDR3 is TGTGCCAGCAGCGTACACTGGGGAGGGAATGAGCAGTTCTTC. Amino acids: CASSVHWGGNEQFF.

The chain combines TRBV12-3 or TRBV12-4 with TRBJ2-4, with 7 bases lining up with TRBD2. The J call is in doubt because the DNA end fits TRBJ2-7 better. This CDR3 region has 13 residues. The CDR3 DNA is TGTGCCAGCACCTCTGGGAGGGCGGGCGAGCAGTACTTC. It translates to CASTSGRAGEQYF.

The sample holds a few counts of this clonotype. This chain connects TRBV10-3 to TRBJ2-5; tentatively, D is TRBD2 (6 bases). V was cut by 10 bases and J by 4 bases, with 16 bases left in between. Germline loops: CDR1 ENHRY, CDR2 SYGVKD. There are 13 residues in the CDR3. The CDR3 nucleotides are TGTGCCACCTTGGAGGGTGGGAGAGAGACCCAGTACTTC. This encodes CATLEGGRETQYF.

This clonotype has a handful of counts. V gene TRBV7-9 combines with J gene TRBJ1-2, with 8 bases identical to TRBD1. Looked up from germline, CDR1 is SEHNR and CDR2 is FQNEAQ (reference sequence). Trimming took 5 bases from V and 7 from J; bases not matched to a gene: 9. This CDR3 has 14 residues. The CDR3 protein is CASSGTGGLVGYTF. CDR3 coding DNA: TGTGCCAGCAGCGGGACAGGTGGCCTGGTTGGCTACACCTTC.

V is TRBV29-1 and J is TRBJ2-1; 10 bases map to TRBD1. Germline lookup yields CDR1 SQVTM and CDR2 ANQGSEA. This CDR3 region has 14 residues. Here the CDR3 reads CSYRTGGIYNEQFF. The CDR3 nucleotides are TGCAGTTATCGGACAGGGGGAATCTACAATGAGCAGTTCTTC.

The sample holds one count of this clonotype. The junction does not match germline at one end; this may be a read error. The chain employs TRBV12-3 or TRBV12-4 and TRBJ2-3, with D perhaps given as TRBD1 or TRBD2 (5 bases each). The CDR3 runs 14 residues. The CDR3 DNA is TGTGCCAGCGGAGGACACGATAGCACAGATACGCAATATTTT. This sequence encodes CASGGHDSTDTQYF.

This chain joins TRBV5-1 and TRBJ2-5; D remains unclear. The V gene lost 5 bases and the J gene lost 1 base, with 6 bases spanning the gap. Germline V CDR1 and CDR2: SGHRS, YFSETQ. The CDR3 extends over 12 amino acids. The CDR3 sequence: CASRITQETQYF. The CDR3 nucleotides are TGCGCCAGCAGAATAACCCAAGAGACCCAGTACTTC. Variable domain in full (rest from reference TRBV5-1 and TRBJ2-5): KAGVTQTPRYLIKTRGQQVTLSCSPISGHRSVSWYQQTPGQGLQFLFEYFSETQRNKGNFPGRFSGRQFSNSRSEMNVSTLELGDSALYLCASRITQETQYFGPGTRLLVL.

The chain uses TRBV20-1 and TRBJ2-5; 9 nucleotides match TRBD2. The germline V gene has CDR1 DFQATT and CDR2 SNEGSKA (reference sequence). The CDR3 contains 16 residues. V dropped 3 bases and J dropped 0; count of bases not matched to a gene: 8. As DNA, the CDR3 is TGCAGTGCTAGCGGTATGGCTAGCGGGGACCAAGAGACCCAGTACTTC. Translated: CSASGMASGDQETQYF.

The chain uses TRBV5-6 and TRBJ2-7; D perhaps matches TRBD1 (5 bases). Between the trimmed V and J ends, which lost 1 base and 1 base, there was a span of 12 bases. This CDR3 has 15 residues. CDR1 is SGHDT, CDR2 YYEEEE, per germline. The CDR3 is CASSLSREYSYEQYF. CDR3 DNA: TGTGCCAGCAGCTTGAGCAGGGAATATTCCTACGAGCAGTACTTC.

The J gene is TRBJ1-2, the V gene TRBV6-5; the D gene is possibly TRBD1 (5 bases). With 6 bases removed from V and 0 bases from J, the gap between germline ends came to 8 bases. The CDR3 spans 13 residues. Germline-derived CDR1 and CDR2 are MNHEY and SVGAGI. CDR3 sequence (DNA): TGTGCCAGCAGACTGACAGCTAACTATGGCTACACCTTC. Amino acids: CASRLTANYGYTF.

The chain carries TRBV10-3 and TRBJ2-1; D uncertain. The V gene's germline CDR1 is ENHRY and CDR2 SYGVKD. V was shortened by 6 bases and J by 6 bases, with 12 bases between the two germline ends. The CDR3 totals 13 residues. DNA of the CDR3: TGTGCCATCAGACCAATTCAGGCCAATGAGCAGTTCTTC. Its translation: CAIRPIQANEQFF.

This clonotype appeared many times. The rearrangement uses TRBV7-9 and TRBJ2-7; TRBD1 might be the D (6 bases). The CDR3 covers 12 residues. Trimming cost V 5 bases and J 3 bases, with 8 bases left between them. The V gene's germline CDR1 is SEHNR and CDR2 FQNEAQ (reference sequence). The DNA for the CDR3 is TGTGCCAGCAGCATACAGGGCTACGAGCAGTACTTC. This encodes CASSIQGYEQYF.

This clonotype was seen more than once but under ten times. The CDR3 DNA is TGCAGCGTTGAAGGCGGACTAGCGGGAGGGTACGAGCAGTACTTC. Protein product: CSVEGGLAGGYEQYF. The V and J genes are TRBV29-1 and TRBJ2-7, with 15 bases fitting TRBD2. The CDR3 contains 15 residues. Germline V gene data show CDR1 as SQVTM and CDR2 as ANQGSEA. Trimming cost V 1 base and J 4 bases; bases outside gene matches: 2.

In the case of this clonotype: A read error may account for a junction end that differs from germline. V and J are TRBV9 and TRBJ2-6; TRBD1 aligns across 8 bases. This CDR3 has 15 residues. From germline, CDR1 is SGDLS and CDR2 YYNGEE. The CDR3 region has the DNA TGTGCCAGCAGCGGGACAGGGACTGGGACCAACGTCCTGACTTTC. Translation gives CASSGTGTGTNVLTF.

This chain connects TRBV29-1 to TRBJ1-2, with TRBD1 as a possible D gene (5 bases). CDR1 SQVTM and CDR2 ANQGSEA come from the germline V gene. V dropped 5 bases and J dropped 6 bases, with 19 bases sitting between them. There are 14 residues in the CDR3. CDR3 sequence (DNA): TGCAGCGTTCGTGTTTTGGGGCTCCGGGATGGCTACACCTTC. Translation gives CSVRVLGLRDGYTF.

The chain's CDR3 is CASSLRDRGKQFF. The CDR3 nucleotides read TGTGCCAGCAGTTTAAGAGACAGGGGGAAGCAGTTCTTC. V gene TRBV12-3 or TRBV12-4 combines with J gene TRBJ2-1, with 9 bases matching TRBD1. This CDR3 has 13 amino acids. Losses at the gene ends were 2 bases for V and 11 bases for J; bases not matched to a gene: 4.

This clonotype was counted a few times. The chain has TRBV10-2 and TRBJ2-3; maybe TRBD1 (6 bases). The length of the CDR3 is 14 residues. V lost 7 bases to trimming and J lost 2 bases, with 13 bases between them. Germline assignment: CDR1 WSHSY and CDR2 SAAADI. The CDR3 DNA sequence: TGCGCCAGCATTGGACAGCCCCTCACAGATACGCAGTATTTT. Encoded protein: CASIGQPLTDTQYF.